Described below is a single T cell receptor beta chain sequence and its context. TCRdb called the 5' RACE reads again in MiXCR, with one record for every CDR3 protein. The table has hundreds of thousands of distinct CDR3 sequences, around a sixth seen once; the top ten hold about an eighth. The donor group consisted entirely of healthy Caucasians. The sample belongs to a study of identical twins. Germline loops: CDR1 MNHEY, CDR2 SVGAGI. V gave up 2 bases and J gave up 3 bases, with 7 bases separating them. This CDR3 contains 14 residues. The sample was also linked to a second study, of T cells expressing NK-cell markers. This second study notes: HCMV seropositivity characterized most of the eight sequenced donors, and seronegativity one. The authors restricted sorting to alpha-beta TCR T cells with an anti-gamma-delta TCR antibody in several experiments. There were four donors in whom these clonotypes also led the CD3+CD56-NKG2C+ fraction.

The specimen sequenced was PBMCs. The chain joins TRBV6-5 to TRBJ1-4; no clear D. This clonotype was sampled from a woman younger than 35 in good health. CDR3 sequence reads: CASSYRTANEKLFF. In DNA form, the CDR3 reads TGTGCCAGCAGTTACAGGACTGCTAATGAAAAACTGTTTTTT.